The rows below give T cell receptor beta chains drawn from one sample of a study of blood T cell repertoires in COVID-19. Assay: immunoSEQ multiplex PCR; the TCRdb copy retains only in-frame clones and omits some. Of some 120,000 clones detected, more than 75% appear once; the ten largest clones hold 3.7%. The specimen sequenced was peripheral blood. All receptors come from a man aged 45-65 years with active COVID-19. The CDR3 runs from the conserved cysteine through the conserved F or W. The order of the fields is D gene, J gene, V gene, clone size, CDR3 protein, CDR3 DNA. D genes are given only for firm matches. Clone size, where shown, is once, few, many, or a class for clones that have expanded.

d_gene: TRBD2
j_gene: TRBJ2-1
v_gene: TRBV19
abundance: -
CDR3aa: CASSIVSNYFSGSSYNEQFF
CDR3nt: TGTGCCAGTAGTATAGTCTCCAACTATTTTAGCGGGAGCTCCTACAATGAGCAGTTCTTC

d_gene: -
j_gene: TRBJ2-3
v_gene: TRBV7-7
abundance: -
CDR3aa: CASSAGLISTDTQYF
CDR3nt: TGTGCCAGCAGCGCCGGTCTAATTAGCACAGATACGCAGTATTTT

d_gene: TRBD1
j_gene: TRBJ1-2
v_gene: TRBV7-9
abundance: -
CDR3aa: CASSPQGWDYGYTF
CDR3nt: TGTGCCAGCAGCCCACAGGGGTGGGACTATGGCTACACCTTC

d_gene: TRBD2
j_gene: TRBJ2-3
v_gene: TRBV7-3
abundance: -
CDR3aa: CASSHRGGMALSDTQYF
CDR3nt: TGTGCCAGCAGCCACCGGGGAGGGATGGCGCTTTCAGATACGCAGTATTTT

d_gene: TRBD1
j_gene: TRBJ1-4
v_gene: TRBV2
abundance: -
CDR3aa: CASRRQGTVEKLFF
CDR3nt: TGTGCCAGCAGAAGACAGGGTACGGTCGAAAAACTGTTTTTT

d_gene: TRBD2
j_gene: TRBJ2-3
v_gene: TRBV6-1
abundance: once
CDR3aa: CASSEGRGSGDTQYF
CDR3nt: TGTGCCAGCAGTGAAGGTCGCGGGAGCGGGGATACGCAGTATTTT

d_gene: TRBD2
j_gene: TRBJ2-3
v_gene: TRBV24-1
abundance: -
CDR3aa: CATSNSGGTDTQYF
CDR3nt: TGTGCCACCAGTAATAGCGGGGGCACAGATACGCAGTATTTT

d_gene: -
j_gene: TRBJ2-3
v_gene: TRBV2
abundance: -
CDR3aa: CASSAQSRSSDTQYF
CDR3nt: TGTGCCAGCAGTGCCCAAAGTAGATCGTCAGATACGCAGTATTTT

d_gene: -
j_gene: TRBJ2-5
v_gene: TRBV15
abundance: -
CDR3aa: CATSRDRGAGETQYF
CDR3nt: TGTGCCACCAGCAGAGATCGGGGGGCGGGAGAGACCCAGTACTTC

d_gene: -
j_gene: TRBJ2-2
v_gene: TRBV11-2
abundance: -
CDR3aa: CASSYRSSYRSAGELFF
CDR3nt: TGTGCCAGCAGTTATCGTTCCAGTTACAGGTCGGCCGGGGAGCTGTTTTTT

d_gene: -
j_gene: TRBJ2-5
v_gene: TRBV4-1
abundance: -
CDR3aa: CASSQDLGGQETQYF
CDR3nt: TGCGCCAGCAGCCAAGATCTCGGAGGGCAAGAGACCCAGTACTTC

d_gene: TRBD1
j_gene: TRBJ1-3
v_gene: TRBV5-1
abundance: -
CDR3aa: CASSFEQGAGNTIYF
CDR3nt: TGCGCCAGCAGCTTCGAACAGGGGGCTGGAAACACCATATATTTT

d_gene: -
j_gene: TRBJ2-1
v_gene: TRBV9
abundance: -
CDR3aa: CASSVGERRPLYNEQFF
CDR3nt: TGTGCCAGCAGCGTAGGGGAGCGACGTCCACTTTACAATGAGCAGTTCTTC

d_gene: -
j_gene: TRBJ1-2
v_gene: TRBV19
abundance: once
CDR3aa: CASTGGKEGGYTF
CDR3nt: TGTGCCAGTACCGGGGGGAAAGAAGGTGGCTACACCTTC

d_gene: -
j_gene: TRBJ2-2
v_gene: TRBV7-9
abundance: once
CDR3aa: CASRTDAVAGELFF
CDR3nt: TGTGCCAGCAGGACCGATGCGGTGGCCGGGGAGCTGTTTTTT

d_gene: TRBD2
j_gene: TRBJ2-1
v_gene: TRBV23-1
abundance: -
CDR3aa: CASSQSIPSTSAISYNEQFF
CDR3nt: TGCGCCAGCAGTCAATCAATCCCCTCCACTAGCGCCATCTCCTACAATGAGCAGTTCTTC

d_gene: -
j_gene: TRBJ2-3
v_gene: TRBV5-1
abundance: -
CDR3aa: CASSLLADTQYF
CDR3nt: TGCGCCAGCAGCTTGCTTGCAGATACGCAGTATTTT

d_gene: TRBD1
j_gene: TRBJ1-2
v_gene: TRBV9
abundance: -
CDR3aa: CASSVDDRGGGGYTF
CDR3nt: TGTGCCAGCAGCGTAGATGACAGGGGAGGCGGAGGCTACACCTTC

d_gene: -
j_gene: TRBJ2-1
v_gene: TRBV7-9
abundance: -
CDR3aa: CASSLRGSSYNEQFF
CDR3nt: TGTGCCAGCAGCCTAAGGGGGAGCTCCTACAATGAGCAGTTCTTC

d_gene: -
j_gene: TRBJ1-2
v_gene: TRBV6-5
abundance: -
CDR3aa: CASTGEGGYTF
CDR3nt: TGTGCTTCAACGGGGGAGGGCGGCTACACCTTC

d_gene: -
j_gene: TRBJ1-2
v_gene: TRBV6-5
abundance: -
CDR3aa: CAASFNGGRDGYTF
CDR3nt: TGTGCCGCATCCTTTAACGGCGGAAGAGATGGCTACACCTTC

d_gene: TRBD1
j_gene: TRBJ1-1
v_gene: TRBV6-4
abundance: -
CDR3aa: CASRAGTGGSEAFF
CDR3nt: TGTGCCAGCAGGGCCGGGACAGGGGGCTCTGAAGCTTTCTTT

d_gene: -
j_gene: TRBJ1-5
v_gene: TRBV19
abundance: few
CDR3aa: CASKVDPTPNQPQHF
CDR3nt: TGTGCCAGTAAGGTCGACCCGACTCCCAATCAGCCCCAGCATTTT

d_gene: -
j_gene: TRBJ2-4
v_gene: TRBV7-9
abundance: -
CDR3aa: CASSSGSGWLAKNIQYF
CDR3nt: TGTGCCAGCAGCTCGGGCAGCGGGTGGTTGGCCAAAAACATTCAGTACTTC

d_gene: TRBD1
j_gene: TRBJ1-2
v_gene: TRBV9
abundance: -
CDR3aa: CASRGAGGIYGYTF
CDR3nt: TGTGCCAGCAGGGGGGCAGGGGGTATCTATGGCTACACCTTC

d_gene: TRBD2
j_gene: TRBJ2-2
v_gene: TRBV3-1/TRBV3-2
abundance: -
CDR3aa: CASSQDNLAGRSTGELFF
CDR3nt: TGTGCCAGCAGCCAAGATAACCTAGCGGGGAGAAGCACCGGGGAGCTGTTTTTT

d_gene: -
j_gene: TRBJ1-2
v_gene: TRBV19
abundance: -
CDR3aa: CASSIAQGSAYGYTF
CDR3nt: TGTGCCAGTAGTATAGCGCAGGGTTCTGCCTATGGCTACACCTTC

d_gene: -
j_gene: TRBJ2-1
v_gene: TRBV7-3
abundance: -
CDR3aa: CASSLSKGLSSYNEQFF
CDR3nt: TGTGCCAGCAGCTTATCTAAGGGGCTGAGCTCCTACAATGAGCAGTTCTTC

d_gene: TRBD1
j_gene: TRBJ1-2
v_gene: TRBV29-1
abundance: -
CDR3aa: CSVDSGQGYGYTF
CDR3nt: TGCAGCGTTGATTCGGGACAGGGCTATGGCTACACCTTC

d_gene: -
j_gene: TRBJ1-4
v_gene: TRBV9
abundance: once
CDR3aa: CASSVGERGGNEKLFF
CDR3nt: TGTGCCAGCAGCGTAGGCGAGAGGGGAGGAAATGAAAAACTGTTTTTT

d_gene: -
j_gene: TRBJ1-3
v_gene: TRBV7-2
abundance: -
CDR3aa: CASSPTPGAPGNTIYF
CDR3nt: TGTGCCAGCAGCCCTACCCCAGGGGCGCCTGGAAACACCATATATTTT

d_gene: -
j_gene: TRBJ1-2
v_gene: TRBV9
abundance: -
CDR3aa: CASSGRTVGDYGYTF
CDR3nt: TGTGCCAGCAGCGGACGTACGGTCGGGGACTATGGCTACACCTTC

d_gene: -
j_gene: TRBJ1-6
v_gene: TRBV6-4
abundance: -
CDR3aa: CASSREENSPLHF
CDR3nt: TGTGCCAGCAGTCGGGAGGAAAATTCACCCCTCCACTTT

d_gene: TRBD1
j_gene: TRBJ1-1
v_gene: TRBV19
abundance: few
CDR3aa: CASSTSHQGQGAFF
CDR3nt: TGTGCCAGTAGTACATCGCATCAGGGACAGGGGGCTTTCTTT

d_gene: -
j_gene: TRBJ2-5
v_gene: TRBV19
abundance: -
CDR3aa: CASSIAVTVQETQYF
CDR3nt: TGTGCCAGTAGTATAGCAGTAACAGTCCAAGAGACCCAGTACTTC

d_gene: TRBD2
j_gene: TRBJ2-1
v_gene: TRBV3-1/TRBV3-2
abundance: -
CDR3aa: CASSQDIPSGSYNEQFF
CDR3nt: TGTGCCAGCAGCCAAGACATACCTAGCGGGTCCTACAATGAGCAGTTCTTC

d_gene: -
j_gene: TRBJ1-1
v_gene: TRBV19
abundance: -
CDR3aa: CASSPSGVRTEAFF
CDR3nt: TGTGCCAGTAGTCCCTCGGGGGTAAGGACTGAAGCTTTCTTT

d_gene: -
j_gene: TRBJ2-5
v_gene: TRBV4-1
abundance: -
CDR3aa: CASSQDPTRGTQYF
CDR3nt: TGCGCCAGCAGCCAAGACCCCACCCGGGGAACCCAGTACTTC

d_gene: TRBD1
j_gene: TRBJ1-1
v_gene: TRBV15
abundance: once
CDR3aa: CATSRRPGQVNTEAFF
CDR3nt: TGTGCCACCAGCAGACGACCGGGACAGGTCAACACTGAAGCTTTCTTT

d_gene: -
j_gene: TRBJ2-5
v_gene: TRBV7-2
abundance: -
CDR3aa: CASSNTAGYETQYF
CDR3nt: TGTGCCAGCAGCAACACGGCGGGGTACGAGACCCAGTACTTC

d_gene: TRBD1
j_gene: TRBJ1-4
v_gene: TRBV19
abundance: once
CDR3aa: CASSRDATGTGYGKLFF
CDR3nt: TGTGCCAGTAGTCGCGATGCTACCGGGACAGGGTATGGAAAACTGTTTTTT

d_gene: -
j_gene: TRBJ2-1
v_gene: TRBV5-1
abundance: -
CDR3aa: CASSPRESSYNEQFF
CDR3nt: TGCGCCAGCAGCCCTCGGGAGAGCTCCTACAATGAGCAGTTCTTC

d_gene: -
j_gene: TRBJ2-3
v_gene: TRBV12-3/TRBV12-4
abundance: -
CDR3aa: CASSATGKTQYF
CDR3nt: TGTGCCAGCAGTGCCACAGGGAAAACGCAGTATTTT